What follows describes a single T cell receptor beta chain. The CDR3 runs 13 residues. V shed 5 bases and J 4 bases; nucleotides not matched to a gene: 5. Germline V gives CDR1 GTSNPN, CDR2 SVGIG (reference sequence). This entry comes from a study of blood T cell repertoires in COVID-19. Study as a whole: Acute and convalescent COVID-19 samples came from the United States, Italy and Spain. PBMCs, B-cell-depleted T cells, or T cells provided the cDNA or gDNA that made up the material.

Authors' processing steps: Researchers report that nucleated cell counts were estimated from reference gene primer amplification. Libraries were prepared by immunoSEQ multiplex PCR; TCRdb keeps only in-frame clonotypes and omits some of them. Clone size and V and J calls were adopted from that table, with D and trimming inferred from the DNA. This table holds around 71,000 clones, about 80% found once. The rearrangement uses TRBV30 and TRBJ1-5, with 7 bases that match TRBD1. Sequenced material: peripheral blood. The clonotype originates from an older man with acute or convalescent COVID-19. CDR3 in DNA: TGTGCCTGGGAGGGACAGCCTAATCAGCCCCAGCATTTT. Translated, it gives CAWEGQPNQPQHF.